Shown below are 11 T cell receptor beta chains from a single sample sequenced in a study of blood T cell repertoires in COVID-19. Sequencing was performed with immunoSEQ multiplex PCR; in TCRdb, only in-frame clones are kept and a portion is missing. The sample holds some 76,000 clones; roughly 80% are singletons and the top ten take 15% to 20%. The material sequenced was peripheral blood. The receptor source for this set is a woman in her sixties with acute or convalescent COVID-19.

This clone was seen once. An end of the junction differs from the germline gene, which may be a read error. V and J are TRBV4-2 and TRBJ2-1; TRBD1 agrees at 7 bases. The CDR3 runs to 15 residues. Germline V gene data show CDR1 as LGHNA and CDR2 as YNFKEQ. DNA of the CDR3: TGTGCCAGCAGTCAAGGGACAGCGAGGTACAATGAGCAGTTCTTC. Its translation: CASSQGTARYNEQFF.

The chain joins TRBV7-9 to TRBJ2-1; 8 nucleotides line up with TRBD1. With V trimmed by 4 bases and J by 8 bases, 10 bases remained unmatched. The germline CDR1 and CDR2 sequences are SEHNR and FQNEAQ (reference sequence). The CDR3 runs 15 residues. CDR3 nucleotides: TGTGCCAGCAGCTATGGACAGGGCGAAAGGGATGAGCAGTTCTTC. This gives the protein CASSYGQGERDEQFF.

The gene calls are TRBV5-1 and TRBJ2-3, with TRBD2 matching over 9 bases. CDR3 size: 14 residues. V shed 5 bases and J 4 bases; nucleotides not matched to a gene: 5. Germline CDR1 reads SGHRS; CDR2 reads YFSETQ. DNA of the CDR3: TGCGCCAGCAGGGCGGGGGGGCCCTCAGATACGCAGTATTTT. Translating gives CASRAGGPSDTQYF. Drawing the rest from reference TRBV5-1 and TRBJ2-3, the complete variable domain is KAGVTQTPRYLIKTRGQQVTLSCSPISGHRSVSWYQQTPGQGLQFLFEYFSETQRNKGNFPGRFSGRQFSNSRSEMNVSTLELGDSALYLCASRAGGPSDTQYFGPGTRLTVL.

This clone turned up a few times. This chain joins TRBV9 and TRBJ2-2; 14 bases are shared with TRBD2. The CDR3 totals 18 residues. The V and J ends lost 1 base and 3 bases, in that order; junction bases with no gene match: 5. CDR1 is SGDLS, CDR2 YYNGEE, per germline. The DNA for the CDR3 is TGTGCCAGCAGCGTAACCGGACTAGCGGGGGGAGACACCGGGGAGCTGTTTTTT. Amino acids: CASSVTGLAGGDTGELFF.

V usage is TRBV3-1 (or the pseudogene TRBV3-2) and J usage is TRBJ2-2; 13 bases agree with TRBD2. Germline CDR1 is LGHDT and CDR2 is YNNKEL (reference sequence). This CDR3 comprises 15 residues. Germline trimming cut 2 bases from V and 9 bases from J; bases unmatched to any gene: 3. CDR3 bases: TGTGCCAGCAGCCAAACTAGCGGGGGGGCCTGGGAGCTGTTTTTT. It codes for CASSQTSGGAWELFF.

The J gene is TRBJ2-5, the V gene TRBV7-6; D ambiguous. The CDR3 is 14 amino acids. V lost 5 bases to trimming and J lost 4 bases, with 14 bases between them. The V gene's germline CDR1 is SGHVS and CDR2 FNYEAQ. CDR3 DNA sequence: TGTGCCAGCAGCAATAATCCAATGGCAGAGACCCAGTACTTC. This encodes CASSNNPMAETQYF.

The rearrangement joins TRBV6-5 to TRBJ1-5, with D unresolved. The V gene lost 5 bases and the J gene lost 0 bases, with 8 bases spanning the gap. Germline V lookup: CDR1 MNHEY, CDR2 SVGAGI. This CDR3 is built from 14 residues. Here the CDR3 DNA reads TGTGCCAGCAGTCCAGTATATAGCAATCAGCCCCAGCATTTT. Translation gives CASSPVYSNQPQHF.

V is TRBV7-2 and J is TRBJ1-2, with 7 bases that match TRBD1. The CDR3 spans 20 residues. Germline V gene lookup returns CDR1 SGHTA and CDR2 FQGNSA. With V trimmed by 0 bases and J by 8 bases, 24 bases remained unmatched. In nucleotides, the CDR3 is TGTGCCAGCAGCTTAGCTCAACAGGGGCCCGGAGGGGGGCCCCTGGGGGGCTACACCTTC. It specifies CASSLAQQGPGGGPLGGYTF. Together with reference TRBV7-2 and TRBJ1-2, the CDR3 gives the full variable domain: GAGVSQSPSNKVTEKGKDVELRCDPISGHTALYWYRQSLGQGLEFLIYFQGNSAPDKSGLPSDRFSAERTGGSVSTLTIQRTQQEDSAVYLCASSLAQQGPGGGPLGGYTFGSGTRLTVV.

V and J are TRBV24-1 and TRBJ1-5, with 7 bases that match TRBD1. The CDR3 has 16 amino acids. Trimming cost V 4 bases and J 0 bases; bases outside gene matches: 5. The V gene's germline CDR1 is KGHDR and CDR2 SFDVKD. The CDR3 DNA reads TGTGCCACCAGTGAAGCCGGGACAGATAGCAATCAGCCCCAGCATTTT. It codes for CATSEAGTDSNQPQHF.

The chain combines TRBV6-1 with TRBJ2-3; D might be TRBD1 (6 bases). V lost 2 bases and J 7 bases, leaving 10 bases between the germline ends. This CDR3 comprises 13 residues. CDR1 is MNHNS and CDR2 is SASEGT in the germline V gene. Written as DNA, the CDR3 is TGTGCCAGCAGTGAATTGGACAGAAATACGCAGTATTTT. Translation gives CASSELDRNTQYF.

The chain uses TRBV11-3 and TRBJ2-3; TRBD1 might be the D (5 bases). The germline gives CDR1 SGHNT, CDR2 YENEEA. CDR3 length equals 15 residues. V was pared by 0 bases and J by 1 base, with 8 bases between. The CDR3 region has the DNA TGTGCCAGCAGCTTAGAGGGCAGGGGCACAGATACGCAGTATTTT. Translation gives CASSLEGRGTDTQYF.